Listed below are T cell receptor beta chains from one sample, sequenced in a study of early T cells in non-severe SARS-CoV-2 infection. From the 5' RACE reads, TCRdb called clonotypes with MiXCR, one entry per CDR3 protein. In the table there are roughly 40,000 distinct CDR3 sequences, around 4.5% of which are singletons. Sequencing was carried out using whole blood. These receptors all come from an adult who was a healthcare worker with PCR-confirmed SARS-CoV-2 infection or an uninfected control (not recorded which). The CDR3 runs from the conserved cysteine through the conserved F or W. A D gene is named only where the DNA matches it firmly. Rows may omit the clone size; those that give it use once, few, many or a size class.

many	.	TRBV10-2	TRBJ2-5	TGCGCCAGCAGCGGCGGACTACAGTCGGAGACCCAGTACTTC	CASSGGLQSETQYF
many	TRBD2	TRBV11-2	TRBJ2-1	TGTGCCAGCAGCTTAGCACTAGCGGGGGCCCTCGAGCAGTTCTTC	CASSLALAGALEQFF
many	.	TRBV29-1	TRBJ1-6	TGCAGCGTTGGAGACCTTAATTCACCCCTCCACTTT	CSVGDLNSPLHF
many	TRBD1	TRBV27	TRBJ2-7	TGTGCCAGCATCCGGACAGGGGGAACCTACGAGCAGTACTTC	CASIRTGGTYEQYF
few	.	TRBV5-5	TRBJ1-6	TGTGCCAGCAGCTTTGTCTCCTATAATTCACCCCTCCACTTT	CASSFVSYNSPLHF
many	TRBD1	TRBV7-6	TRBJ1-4	TGTGCCAGCAGCGCCCCTCCGGGACAGGGGGCTGAACTGTTTTTT	CASSAPPGQGAELFF
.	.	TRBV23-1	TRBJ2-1	TGCGCCAGCAGTCAATCGCGGCGCGGAAATGAGCAGTTCTTC	CASSQSRRGNEQFF
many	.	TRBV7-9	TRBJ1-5	TGTGCCAGCAGCGTCGATAGCAATCAGCCCCAGCATTTT	CASSVDSNQPQHF
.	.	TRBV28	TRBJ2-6	TGTGCCAGCAGTCTCGTATACTCTGGGGCCAACGTCCTGACTTTC	CASSLVYSGANVLTF
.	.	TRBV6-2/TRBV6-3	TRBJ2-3	TGTGCCAGCAGTAACCGGGACACCTACACAGATACGCAGTATTTT	CASSNRDTYTDTQYF
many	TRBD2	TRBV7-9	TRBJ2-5	TGTGCCAGCAGCTTAGGAGGACTAGCGGCGGGGGAGACCCAGTACTTC	CASSLGGLAAGETQYF
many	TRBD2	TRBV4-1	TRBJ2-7	TGCGCCAGCAGCCACCAGGGACTAGCGGTCTCCTACGAGCAGTACTTC	CASSHQGLAVSYEQYF
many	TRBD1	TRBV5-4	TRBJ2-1	TGTGCCAGCAGCTTGGCCCAACAGGGGGCTGAGCAGTTCTTC	CASSLAQQGAEQFF
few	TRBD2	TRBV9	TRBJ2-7	TGTGCCAGCAGCGTAGGGGACGGACTAGGAAATCCCTACGAGCAGTACTTC	CASSVGDGLGNPYEQYF
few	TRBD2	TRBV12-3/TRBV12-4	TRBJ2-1	TGTGCCAGCAGTTTCCCCGGACTAGCCTACAATGAGCAGTTCTTC	CASSFPGLAYNEQFF
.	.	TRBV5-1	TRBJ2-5	TGCGCCAGCAGCTTGACGGGCGGAGAGACCCAGTACTTC	CASSLTGGETQYF